The T cell receptor (beta chain) under discussion was sequenced for a study of healthy donors' naive CD4 and CD8 T cells. Turning to the study itself: A new alpha primer set targeted every functional IMGT alpha variant. Findings and limits, study-wide: Positive CDR3 charge linked to CD4+ cells, negative to CD8+ cells. Roughly 13% of CD4/CD8 propensity variance appeared explained by V, J and CDR3 charge. Chains were not paired, since alpha and beta were sequenced in bulk.

CDR1 and CDR2 (germline): SGHDN, FVKESK. V shed 5 bases and J shed 2 bases, with 20 bases lying between them. The CDR3 length is 17 residues. TCR libraries were built from 450 to 650 ng of total RNA by linear amplification. TCRdb fed the reads into MiXCR, producing one record per CDR3 protein. This table holds about 180,000 distinct CDR3 sequences, around 80% found once. Worth noting for this clonotype: Antigen unknown.

Material for sequencing was naive CD4+ and CD8+ T cells sorted from blood, pooled from several donors. This sequence joins TRBV14 and TRBJ2-3; a weak D match, TRBD2 (5 bases). The origin of this receptor is a pool of human donors in good health; the sample pools cells from several healthy donors. The CDR3 DNA reads TGTGCCAGCAGCGAAGGAAGTGGAGGCGCGCACACAGATACGCAGTATTTT. Its protein product is CASSEGSGGAHTDTQYF.